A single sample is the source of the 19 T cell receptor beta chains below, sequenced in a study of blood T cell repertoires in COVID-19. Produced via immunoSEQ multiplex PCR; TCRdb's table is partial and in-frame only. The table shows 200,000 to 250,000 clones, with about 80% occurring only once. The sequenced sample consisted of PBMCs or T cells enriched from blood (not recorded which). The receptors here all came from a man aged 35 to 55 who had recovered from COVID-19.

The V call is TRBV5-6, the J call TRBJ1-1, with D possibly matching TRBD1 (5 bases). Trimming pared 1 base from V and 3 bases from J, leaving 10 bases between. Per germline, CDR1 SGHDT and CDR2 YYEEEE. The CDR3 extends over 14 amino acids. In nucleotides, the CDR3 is TGTGCCAGCAGCTTGAGGGGTATTGACACTGAAGCTTTCTTT. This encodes CASSLRGIDTEAFF.

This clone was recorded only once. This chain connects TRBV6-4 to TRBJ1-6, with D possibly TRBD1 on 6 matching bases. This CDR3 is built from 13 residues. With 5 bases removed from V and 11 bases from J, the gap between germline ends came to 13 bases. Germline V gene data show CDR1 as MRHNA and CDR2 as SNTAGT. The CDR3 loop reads CASSPRGSAPLHF. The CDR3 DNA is TGTGCCAGCAGTCCCAGGGGCTCGGCACCCCTCCACTTT.

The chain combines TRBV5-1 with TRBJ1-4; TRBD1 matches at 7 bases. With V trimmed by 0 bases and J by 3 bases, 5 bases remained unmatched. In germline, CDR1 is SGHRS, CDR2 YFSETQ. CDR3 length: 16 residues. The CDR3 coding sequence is TGCGCCAGCAGCTTGGCCACAGGGGCGGCTAATGAAAAACTGTTTTTT. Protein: CASSLATGAANEKLFF. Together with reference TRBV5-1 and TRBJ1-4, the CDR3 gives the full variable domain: KAGVTQTPRYLIKTRGQQVTLSCSPISGHRSVSWYQQTPGQGLQFLFEYFSETQRNKGNFPGRFSGRQFSNSRSEMNVSTLELGDSALYLCASSLATGAANEKLFFGSGTQLSVL.

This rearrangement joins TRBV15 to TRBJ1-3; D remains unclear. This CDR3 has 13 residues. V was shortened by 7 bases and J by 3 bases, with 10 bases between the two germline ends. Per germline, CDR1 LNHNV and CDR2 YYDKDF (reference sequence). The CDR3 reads CATMAGGGNTIYF. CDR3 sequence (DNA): TGTGCCACCATGGCGGGAGGTGGAAACACCATATATTTT. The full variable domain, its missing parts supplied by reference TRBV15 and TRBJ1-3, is DAMVIQNPRYQVTQFGKPVTLSCSQTLNHNVMYWYQQKSSQAPKLLFHYYDKDFNNEADTPDNFQSRRPNTSFCFLDIRSPGLGDTAMYLCATMAGGGNTIYFGEGSWLTVV.

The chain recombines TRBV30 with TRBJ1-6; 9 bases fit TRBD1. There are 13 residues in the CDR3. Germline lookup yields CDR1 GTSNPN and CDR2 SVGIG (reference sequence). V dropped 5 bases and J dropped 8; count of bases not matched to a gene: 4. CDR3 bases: TGTGCCTGGGGGGGACAGGGCCATTCACCCCTCCACTTT. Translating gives CAWGGQGHSPLHF.

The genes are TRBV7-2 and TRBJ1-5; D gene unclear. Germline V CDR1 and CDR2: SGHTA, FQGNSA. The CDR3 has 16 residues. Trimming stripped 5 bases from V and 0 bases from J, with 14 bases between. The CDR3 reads CASSRTYSHSNQPQHF. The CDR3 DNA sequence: TGTGCCAGCAGCCGCACGTACAGCCATAGCAATCAGCCCCAGCATTTT.

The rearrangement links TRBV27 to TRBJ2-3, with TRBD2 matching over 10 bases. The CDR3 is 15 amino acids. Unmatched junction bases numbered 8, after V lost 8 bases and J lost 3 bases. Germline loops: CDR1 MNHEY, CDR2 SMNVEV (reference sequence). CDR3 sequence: CASAPGTSVTDTQYF. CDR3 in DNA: TGTGCCAGCGCCCCTGGGACTAGCGTTACAGATACGCAGTATTTT.

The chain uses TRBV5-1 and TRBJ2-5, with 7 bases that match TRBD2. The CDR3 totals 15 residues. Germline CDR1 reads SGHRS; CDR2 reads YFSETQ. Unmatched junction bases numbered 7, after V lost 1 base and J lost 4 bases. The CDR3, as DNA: TGCGCCAGCAGCTTGTCCCTGGGGGGGACAGAGACCCAGTACTTC. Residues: CASSLSLGGTETQYF.

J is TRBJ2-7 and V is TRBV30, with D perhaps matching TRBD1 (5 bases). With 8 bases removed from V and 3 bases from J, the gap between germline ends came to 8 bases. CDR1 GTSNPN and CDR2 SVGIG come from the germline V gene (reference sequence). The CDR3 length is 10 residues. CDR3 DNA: TGTGCCCTAGGGGACTACGAGCAGTACTTC. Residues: CALGDYEQYF. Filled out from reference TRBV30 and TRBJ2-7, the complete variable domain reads SQTIHQWPATLVQPVGSPLSLECTVEGTSNPNLYWYRQAAGRGLQLLFYSVGIGQISSEVPQNLSASRPQDRQFILSSKKLLLSDSGFYLCALGDYEQYFGPGTRLTVT.

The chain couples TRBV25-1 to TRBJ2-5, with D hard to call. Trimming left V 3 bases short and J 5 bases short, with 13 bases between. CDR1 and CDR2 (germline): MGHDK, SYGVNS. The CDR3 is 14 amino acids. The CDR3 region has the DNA TGTGCCAGCAGTGAGCGCCAGGATCTGGAGACCCAGTACTTC. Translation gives CASSERQDLETQYF.

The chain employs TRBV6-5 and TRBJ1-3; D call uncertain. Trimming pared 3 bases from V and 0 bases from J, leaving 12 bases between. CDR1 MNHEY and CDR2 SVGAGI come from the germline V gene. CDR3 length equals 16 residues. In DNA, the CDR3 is TGTGCCAGCAGTTATAAACGGTCTTACTCTGGAAACACCATATATTTT. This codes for CASSYKRSYSGNTIYF.

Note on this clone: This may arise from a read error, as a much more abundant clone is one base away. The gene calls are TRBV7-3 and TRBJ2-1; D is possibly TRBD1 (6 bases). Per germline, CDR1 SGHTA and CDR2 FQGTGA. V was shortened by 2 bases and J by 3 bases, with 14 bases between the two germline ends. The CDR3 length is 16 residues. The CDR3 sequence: CASSLSSRGRYNEQFF. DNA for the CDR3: TGTGCCAGCAGCTTATCTAGCAGGGGCCGCTACAATGAGCAGTTCTTC. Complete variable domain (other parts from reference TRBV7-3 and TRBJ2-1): GAGVSQTPSNKVTEKGKYVELRCDPISGHTALYWYRQSLGQGPEFLIYFQGTGAADDSGLPNDRFFAVRPEGSVSTLKIQRTERGDSAVYLCASSLSSRGRYNEQFFGPGTRLTVL.

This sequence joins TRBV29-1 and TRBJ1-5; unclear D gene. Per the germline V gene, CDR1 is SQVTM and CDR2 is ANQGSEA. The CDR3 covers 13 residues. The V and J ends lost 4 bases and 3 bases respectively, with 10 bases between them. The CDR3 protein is CSVGPGTNQPQHF. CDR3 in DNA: TGCAGCGTTGGTCCCGGTACCAATCAGCCCCAGCATTTT.

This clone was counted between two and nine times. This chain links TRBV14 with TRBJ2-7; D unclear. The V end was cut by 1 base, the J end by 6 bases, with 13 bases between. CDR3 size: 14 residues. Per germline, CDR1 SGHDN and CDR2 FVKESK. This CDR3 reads CASSQGLASGEQYF. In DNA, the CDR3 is TGTGCCAGCAGCCAAGGACTGGCGTCTGGCGAGCAGTACTTC.

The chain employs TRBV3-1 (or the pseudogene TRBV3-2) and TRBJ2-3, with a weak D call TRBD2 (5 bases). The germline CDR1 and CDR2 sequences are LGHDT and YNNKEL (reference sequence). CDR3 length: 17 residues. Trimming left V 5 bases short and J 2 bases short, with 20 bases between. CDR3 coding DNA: TGTGCCAGCAGCTCCCGGACCGGGGAAACGTTCACAGATACGCAGTATTTT. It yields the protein CASSSRTGETFTDTQYF.

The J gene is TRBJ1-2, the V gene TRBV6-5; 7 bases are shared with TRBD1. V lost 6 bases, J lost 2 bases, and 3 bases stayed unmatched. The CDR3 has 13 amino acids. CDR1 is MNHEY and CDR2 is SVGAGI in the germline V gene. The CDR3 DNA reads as TGTGCCAGCAGCGACAGGGCAAACTATGGCTACACCTTC. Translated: CASSDRANYGYTF.

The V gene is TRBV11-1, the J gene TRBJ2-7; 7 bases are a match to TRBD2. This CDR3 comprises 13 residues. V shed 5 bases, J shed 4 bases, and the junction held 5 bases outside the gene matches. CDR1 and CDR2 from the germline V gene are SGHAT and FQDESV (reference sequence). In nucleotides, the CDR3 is TGTGCCAGCAGCCTAGGACTAGTATACGAGCAGTACTTC. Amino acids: CASSLGLVYEQYF.

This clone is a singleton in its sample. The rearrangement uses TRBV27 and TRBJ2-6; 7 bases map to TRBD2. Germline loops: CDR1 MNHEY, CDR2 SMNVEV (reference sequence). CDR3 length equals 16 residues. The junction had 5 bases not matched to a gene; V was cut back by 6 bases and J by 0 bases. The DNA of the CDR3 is TGTGCCAGCAGCGGAGCGGGACTCTCTGGGGCCAACGTCCTGACTTTC. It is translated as CASSGAGLSGANVLTF.

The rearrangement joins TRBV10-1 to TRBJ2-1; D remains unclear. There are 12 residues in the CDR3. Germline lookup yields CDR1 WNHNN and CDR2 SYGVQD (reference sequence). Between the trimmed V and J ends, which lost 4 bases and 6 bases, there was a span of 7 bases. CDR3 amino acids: CASSGPGNEQFF. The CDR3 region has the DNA TGCGCCAGCAGTGGCCCCGGCAATGAGCAGTTCTTC.